Included here is one T cell receptor beta chain sequence, with context. This receptor's antigen is unknown. There are no base qualities to consult, and no much larger clone falls within one base. These data originate in a study of control samples from healthy donors and cancer patients (dated by TCRdb to the early 2020s). The library relied on the immunoSEQ multiplex PCR assay. The source is immuneACCESS, and TCRdb retained only in-frame sequences with V and J called. Part of the clones is not carried over; for the studies checked, unresolved V genes explain less than half of this, and the remainder is unexplained. Across this sample there are fewer than 65,000 clones, with over 85% seen only once. More than 1.5% of the sample is in the top ten clones. The clonotype was recovered from a man in his forties with colorectal cancer. Sequencing was performed on PBMCs.

CDR3 sequence: CASSVAGSDNQPQHF. In nucleotides, the sequence is TGTGCCAGCAGCGTAGCAGGGAGTGACAATCAGCCCCAGCATTTT. The rearranged chain carries TRBV9 and TRBJ1-5; tentative D gene TRBD1, with 5 bases matching. The germline V gene provides CDR1 SGDLS and CDR2 YYNGEE. From its cysteine to its phenylalanine, the CDR3 spans 15 amino acids. The sequence is cut down to CDR3 DNA, 45 bases in frame from base 1. V and J lose 0 bases and 3 bases, and a span of 10 bases separates them.